This T cell receptor (beta chain) was recorded in a study of T-cell reconstitution after alpha-beta-depleted transplantation in children. Findings and limits, study-wide: Two months or so post-transplant, alpha-beta T cells reportedly derived from several hundred expanded graft clones.

Unique molecular identifiers featured in how the TCRbeta library was prepared. MiXCR, run by TCRdb on the PCR reads, gives a single entry per CDR3 protein. The table includes 600,000 or so distinct CDR3 sequences, 23% detected once. Trimming stripped 4 bases from V and 3 bases from J, with 19 bases between. CDR1 and CDR2 (germline): SGHKS, YYEKEE (reference sequence). This CDR3 is 17 amino acids long. In the case of this clonotype: Its specificity is not known.

Material: PBMCs, mostly from graft donor cells, obtained 360 days after TCRalphabeta/CD19-depleted stem cell transplant. The receptor comes from a boy younger than two who had a stem cell transplant for acute myeloid leukemia, so the T cells may come from the graft donor. The chain has TRBV5-5 and TRBJ2-2; D is ambiguous. CDR3 protein: CASSPLRSWKDTGELFF. In DNA form, the CDR3 reads TGTGCCAGCAGCCCCCTGAGATCATGGAAGGACACCGGGGAGCTGTTTTTT.